This T cell receptor beta chain originates from a study of blood T cell repertoires in COVID-19. As for the study in general: From T cells, B-cell-depleted T cells, or PBMCs came the material, which was cDNA or gDNA.

Libraries were prepared by immunoSEQ multiplex PCR; TCRdb keeps only in-frame clonotypes and omits some of them. The table has about 370,000 clones, 80% to 90% seen once; the top ten hold 2.5% to 3.5%. The CDR3 runs 10 residues. Germline CDR1 reads MNHEY; CDR2 reads SVGAGI. Trimming removed 10 bases from V and 10 bases from J, with 13 bases in between. The sequenced material came from peripheral blood. The chain is built from TRBV6-5 and TRBJ2-5, with D perhaps TRBD2 (6 bases). The TCR comes from a woman aged 25 to 39 with COVID-19, enrolled during active disease. The CDR3 loop is CATWRGVQYF. CDR3 sequence (DNA): TGTGCCACCTGGCGCGGGGTCCAGTACTTC.